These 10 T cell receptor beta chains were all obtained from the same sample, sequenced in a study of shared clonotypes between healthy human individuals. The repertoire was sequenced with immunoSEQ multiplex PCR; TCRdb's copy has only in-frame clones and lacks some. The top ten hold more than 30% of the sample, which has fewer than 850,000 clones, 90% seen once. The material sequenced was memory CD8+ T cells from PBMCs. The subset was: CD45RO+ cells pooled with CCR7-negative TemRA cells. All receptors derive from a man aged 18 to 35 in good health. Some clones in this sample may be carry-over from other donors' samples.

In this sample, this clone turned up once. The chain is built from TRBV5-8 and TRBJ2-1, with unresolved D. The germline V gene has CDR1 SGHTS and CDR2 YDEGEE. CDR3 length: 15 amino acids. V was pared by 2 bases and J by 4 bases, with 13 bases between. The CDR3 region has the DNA TGTGCCAGCAGCTTTGACGCTTGGGCTTACAATGAGCAGTTCTTC. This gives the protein CASSFDAWAYNEQFF. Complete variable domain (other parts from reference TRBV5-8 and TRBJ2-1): EAGVTQSPTHLIKTRGQQATLRCSPISGHTSVYWYQQALGLGLQFLLWYDEGEERNRGNFPPRFSGRQFPNYSSELNVNALELEDSALYLCASSFDAWAYNEQFFGPGTRLTVL.

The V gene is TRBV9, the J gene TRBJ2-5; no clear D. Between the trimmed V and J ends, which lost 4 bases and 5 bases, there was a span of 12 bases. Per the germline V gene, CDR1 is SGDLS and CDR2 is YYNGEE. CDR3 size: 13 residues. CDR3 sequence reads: CASSPSGSETQYF. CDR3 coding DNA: TGTGCCAGCAGCCCCTCTGGAAGCGAGACCCAGTACTTC.

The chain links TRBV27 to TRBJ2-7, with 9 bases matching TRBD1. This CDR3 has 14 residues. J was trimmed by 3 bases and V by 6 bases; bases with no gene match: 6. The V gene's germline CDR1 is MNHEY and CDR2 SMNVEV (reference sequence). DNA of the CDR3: TGTGCCAGCAGCCGGGGACAGGGATTCTACGAGCAGTACTTC. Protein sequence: CASSRGQGFYEQYF.

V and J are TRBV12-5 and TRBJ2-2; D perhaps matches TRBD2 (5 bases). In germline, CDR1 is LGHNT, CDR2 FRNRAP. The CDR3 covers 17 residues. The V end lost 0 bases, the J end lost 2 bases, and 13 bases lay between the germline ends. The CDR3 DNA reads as TGTGCTAGTGGTTTGGTACCCCCGCCGGGAAACACCGGGGAGCTGTTTTTT. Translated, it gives CASGLVPPPGNTGELFF. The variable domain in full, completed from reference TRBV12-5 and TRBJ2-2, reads DARVTQTPRHKVTEMGQEVTMRCQPILGHNTVFWYRQTMMQGLELLAYFRNRAPLDDSGMPKDRFSAEMPDATLATLKIQPSEPRDSAVYFCASGLVPPPGNTGELFFGEGSRLTVL.

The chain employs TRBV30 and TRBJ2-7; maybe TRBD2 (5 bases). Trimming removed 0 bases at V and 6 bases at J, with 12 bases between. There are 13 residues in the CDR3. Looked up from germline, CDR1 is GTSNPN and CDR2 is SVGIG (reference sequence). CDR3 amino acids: CAWSVLGGSEQYF. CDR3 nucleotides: TGTGCCTGGAGTGTACTTGGAGGATCCGAGCAGTACTTC.

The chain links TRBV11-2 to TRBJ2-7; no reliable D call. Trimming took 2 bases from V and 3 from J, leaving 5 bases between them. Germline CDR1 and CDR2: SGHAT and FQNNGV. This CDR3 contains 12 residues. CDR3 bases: TGTGCCAGCAGCTTAAATAGCTACGAGCAGTACTTC. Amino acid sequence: CASSLNSYEQYF.

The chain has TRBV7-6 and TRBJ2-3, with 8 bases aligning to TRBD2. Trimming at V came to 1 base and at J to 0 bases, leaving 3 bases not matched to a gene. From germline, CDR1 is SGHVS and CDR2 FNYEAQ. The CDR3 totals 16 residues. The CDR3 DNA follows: TGTGCCAGCAGCTTAGGCCCTAGCGGGAGCACAGATACGCAGTATTTT. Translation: CASSLGPSGSTDTQYF.

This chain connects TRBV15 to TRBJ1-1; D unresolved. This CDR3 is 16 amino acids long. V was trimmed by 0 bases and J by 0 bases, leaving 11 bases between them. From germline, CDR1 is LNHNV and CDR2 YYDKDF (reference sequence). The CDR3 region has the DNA TGTGCCACCAGCAGAGATCGGGAGGGTTTGAACACTGAAGCTTTCTTT. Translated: CATSRDREGLNTEAFF.

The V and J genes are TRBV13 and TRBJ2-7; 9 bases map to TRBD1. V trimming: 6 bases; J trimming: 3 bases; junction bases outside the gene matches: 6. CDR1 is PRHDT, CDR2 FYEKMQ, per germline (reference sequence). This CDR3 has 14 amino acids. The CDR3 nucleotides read TGTGCCAGCAGTTCGCGGACAGGGGTCTACGAGCAGTACTTC. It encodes CASSSRTGVYEQYF.

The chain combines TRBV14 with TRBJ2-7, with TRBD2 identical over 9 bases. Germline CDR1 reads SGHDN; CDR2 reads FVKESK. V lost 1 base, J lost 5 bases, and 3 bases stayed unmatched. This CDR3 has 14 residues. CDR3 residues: CASSQGGRADEQYF. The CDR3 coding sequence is TGTGCCAGCAGCCAAGGCGGGAGGGCAGACGAGCAGTACTTC. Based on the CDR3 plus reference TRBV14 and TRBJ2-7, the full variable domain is EAGVTQFPSHSVIEKGQTVTLRCDPISGHDNLYWYRRVMGKEIKFLLHFVKESKQDESGMPNNRFLAERTGGTYSTLKVQPAELEDSGVYFCASSQGGRADEQYFGPGTRLTVT.